These 14 T cell receptor beta chains originate from one sample sequenced in a study of blood T cells in healthy people across ages. Alongside a J-beta primer mix, a sample-barcoded 5' primer served in a second PCR lasting roughly 6 to 11 cycles. Each CDR3 protein gets one entry after TCRdb re-called the 5' RACE reads with MiXCR. The repertoire includes about 1.8 million distinct CDR3 sequences, roughly 49% of them detected once, and 2% to 2.5% sits in the top ten. The material sequenced was blood. These receptors were collected from a woman aged 40-49 years in good health.

The chain uses TRBV21-1 and TRBJ1-6; the table's D gene call, TRBD1, was not cross checked with the DNA. TRBV21-1 is classified as a pseudogene. The CDR3 has 15 residues. CDR3 region: CASSKSRMERSPLHF. CDR3 nucleotide sequence: TGTGCCAGCAGCAAATCCCGTATGGAGCGTTCACCCCTCCACTTT.

This clonotype turned up a few times. The V call is TRBV6-1, the J call TRBJ2-7; D not certain. Trimming removed 0 bases from V and 4 bases from J, with 10 bases in between. Germline V lookup: CDR1 MNHNS, CDR2 SASEGT. This CDR3 comprises 14 residues. This chain's CDR3 is CASSEASLLYEQYF. The DNA for the CDR3 is TGTGCCAGCAGTGAAGCGAGCCTCCTGTACGAGCAGTACTTC.

The chain links TRBV12-3 or TRBV12-4 to TRBJ2-3; D gene ambiguous. V was clipped by 5 bases and J by 0 bases, with 15 bases between them. This CDR3 comprises 16 residues. CDR3: CASSVSGLPSTDTQYF. The CDR3 region has the DNA TGTGCCAGCAGTGTCTCTGGATTACCCAGCACAGATACGCAGTATTTT.

The rearrangement uses TRBV25-1 and TRBJ2-5; 7 positions agree with TRBD1. The J call may not be correct, given that the DNA end is closer to TRBJ2-7. The germline gives CDR1 MGHDK, CDR2 SYGVNS. This CDR3 contains 15 residues. The DNA of the CDR3 is TGTGCCAGCAGTGAGAGACAGGGCCTAAGGCACGAGCAGTACTTC. It is translated as CASSERQGLRHEQYF.

Points on this clonotype: At one end the junction does not follow the germline gene, possibly because of a read error. This chain joins TRBV7-2 and TRBJ2-1, with D possibly being TRBD1 (6 bases). The CDR3 spans 14 residues. From germline, CDR1 is SGHTA and CDR2 FQGNSA. The DNA for the CDR3 is TGTGCCAGCAGCTTATACAGGGACACCAATGAGCAGTATTTC. This translates into CASSLYRDTNEQYF.

V and J are TRBV12-3 or TRBV12-4 and TRBJ2-7; no firm D call. The germline V and J ends were trimmed by 5 bases and 3 bases, with 11 bases remaining between them. The CDR3 has 13 amino acids. CDR3 loop: CASSRLLNYEQYF. CDR3 coding DNA: TGTGCCAGCAGTCGACTCTTGAACTACGAGCAGTACTTC.

This clonotype was found a few times. The chain couples TRBV7-3 to TRBJ1-4; D is undetermined. V was shortened by 0 bases and J by 0 bases, with 5 bases between the two germline ends. The CDR3 runs to 15 residues. CDR1 SGHTA and CDR2 FQGTGA come from the germline V gene. CDR3 protein: CASSLTGTTNEKLFF. The CDR3, as DNA: TGTGCCAGCAGCTTAACGGGGACAACTAATGAAAAACTGTTTTTT.

The chain couples TRBV10-3 to TRBJ2-3; D possibly corresponds to TRBD2 (6 bases). Germline V gives CDR1 ENHRY, CDR2 SYGVKD. V lost 4 bases and J lost 1, with 9 bases in between. The CDR3 sequence is 14 residues long. CDR3: CAISGDSRTDTQYF. DNA of the CDR3: TGTGCCATCAGTGGGGACTCTCGCACAGATACGCAGTATTTT.

The genes are TRBV28 and TRBJ1-3; D remains unclear. The V gene lost 5 bases and the J gene lost 5 bases, with 13 bases spanning the gap. The CDR3 runs to 14 residues. CDR1 MDHEN and CDR2 SYDVKM come from the germline V gene. The CDR3 region has the DNA TGTGCCAGCAGTCCACCCGGACCCAGAAACACCATATATTTT. Translating it yields CASSPPGPRNTIYF.

V and J are TRBV7-2 and TRBJ2-4, with 8 bases lining up with TRBD1. The CDR3 sequence is 15 residues long. The V gene end was trimmed by 6 bases and the J gene end by 15 bases; junction bases not matched to a gene: 19. CDR1 and CDR2 from the germline V gene are SGHTA and FQGNSA. The CDR3 DNA is TGTGCCAGCAGTCCCGAAACCGGGACAGGCCGAAGAGGGTACTTC. Protein product: CASSPETGTGRRGYF.

This clonotype has only a few counts. The chain employs TRBV10-3 and TRBJ1-5; no reliable D call. Between the trimmed V and J ends, which lost 11 bases and 1 base, there was a span of 6 bases. This CDR3 has 11 amino acids. Looked up from germline, CDR1 is ENHRY and CDR2 is SYGVKD. CDR3 nucleotide sequence: TGTGCCGTCGTAAGCAATCAGCCCCAGCATTTT. Its protein product is CAVVSNQPQHF.

Worth noting for this clonotype: One end of the junction is discordant with germline, which a read error may explain. The chain recombines TRBV4-2 with TRBJ2-7; D gene uncertain. The V gene's germline CDR1 is LGHNA and CDR2 YNFKEQ. This CDR3 spans 16 amino acids. CDR3 DNA: TGTGCCAGCAACCAAGATCCGTTGCAGGACTCCTACGAGCAGTACTTC. It codes for CASNQDPLQDSYEQYF.

The chain uses TRBV27 and TRBJ1-1; 7 positions agree with TRBD1. Germline V lookup: CDR1 MNHEY, CDR2 SMNVEV (reference sequence). The CDR3 sequence is 14 residues long. The V segment lost 3 bases and the J segment 3 bases; nucleotides outside the gene matches: 4. CDR3 bases: TGTGCCAGCAGTTTTAAGGGGGCCGACACTGAAGCTTTCTTT. Its protein is CASSFKGADTEAFF.

In its sample, this clonotype was seen once. V and J are TRBV9 and TRBJ2-1; 10 bases agree with TRBD2. CDR1 is SGDLS, CDR2 YYNGEE, per germline. The CDR3 extends over 16 amino acids. After removal of 0 bases from V and 4 bases from J, the junction contained 4 bases not matched to a gene. The CDR3 DNA reads TGTGCCAGCAGCGTAGCTAGCGGGGGCCTTTACAATGAGCAGTTCTTC. It is translated as CASSVASGGLYNEQFF. The variable domain in full, with the rest retrieved from reference TRBV9 and TRBJ2-1, is DSGVTQTPKHLITATGQRVTLRCSPRSGDLSVYWYQQSLDQGLQFLIQYYNGEERAKGNILERFSAQQFPDLHSELNLSSLELGDSALYFCASSVASGGLYNEQFFGPGTRLTVL.